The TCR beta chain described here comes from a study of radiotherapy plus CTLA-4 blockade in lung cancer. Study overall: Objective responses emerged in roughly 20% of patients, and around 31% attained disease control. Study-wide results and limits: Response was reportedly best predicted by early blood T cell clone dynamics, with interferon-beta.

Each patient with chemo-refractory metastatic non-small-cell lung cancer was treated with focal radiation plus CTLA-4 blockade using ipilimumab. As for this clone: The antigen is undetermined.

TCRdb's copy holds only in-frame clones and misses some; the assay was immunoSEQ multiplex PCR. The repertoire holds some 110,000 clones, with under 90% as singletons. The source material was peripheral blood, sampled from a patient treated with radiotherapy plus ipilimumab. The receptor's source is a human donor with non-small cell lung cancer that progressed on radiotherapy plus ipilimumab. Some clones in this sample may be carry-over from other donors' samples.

This CDR3 is CASSLLAGGLNEQFF. CDR3 in DNA: TGCGCCAGCAGCCTCCTAGCGGGGGGGCTTAATGAGCAGTTCTTC. V gene TRBV5-1 combines with J gene TRBJ2-1, with 12 bases that match TRBD2. After removal of 4 bases from V and 7 bases from J, the junction contained 6 bases not matched to a gene. The CDR3 extends over 15 amino acids. Germline V gene data show CDR1 as SGHRS and CDR2 as YFSETQ.